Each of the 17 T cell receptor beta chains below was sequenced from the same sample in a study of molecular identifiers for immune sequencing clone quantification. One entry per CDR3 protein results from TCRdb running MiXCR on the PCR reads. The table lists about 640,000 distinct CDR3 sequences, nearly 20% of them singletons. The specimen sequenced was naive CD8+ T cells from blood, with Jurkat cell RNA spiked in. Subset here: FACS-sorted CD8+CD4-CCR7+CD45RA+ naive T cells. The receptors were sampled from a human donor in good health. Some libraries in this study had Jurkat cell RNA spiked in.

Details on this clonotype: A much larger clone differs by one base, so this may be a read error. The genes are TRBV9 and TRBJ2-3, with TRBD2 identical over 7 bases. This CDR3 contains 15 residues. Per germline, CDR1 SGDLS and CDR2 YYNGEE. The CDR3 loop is CASGVSGANSDTQYF. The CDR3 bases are TGTGCCAGCGGCGTGAGCGGGGCCAACTCAGATACGCAGTATTTT. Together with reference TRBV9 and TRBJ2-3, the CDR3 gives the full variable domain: DSGVTQTPKHLITATGQRVTLRCSPRSGDLSVYWYQQSLDQGLQFLIQYYNGEERAKGNILERFSAQQFPDLHSELNLSSLELGDSALYFCASGVSGANSDTQYFGPGTRLTVL.

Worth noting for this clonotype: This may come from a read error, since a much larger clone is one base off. CDR3 DNA: TGTGCCAACAGTAGGGACAGGGGGTTACTCAAAAACATTCAGTACTTC. As protein: CANSRDRGLLKNIQYF. The chain has TRBV12-3 or TRBV12-4 and TRBJ2-4; 11 bases align to TRBD1. The CDR3 is 16 amino acids.

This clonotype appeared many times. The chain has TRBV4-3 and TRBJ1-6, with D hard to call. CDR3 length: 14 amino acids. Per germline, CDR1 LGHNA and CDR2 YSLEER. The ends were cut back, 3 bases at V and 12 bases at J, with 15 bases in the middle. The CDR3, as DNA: TGCGCCAGCAGCCAGGGCCGCGGGTTTGAACCCCTCCACTTT. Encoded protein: CASSQGRGFEPLHF.

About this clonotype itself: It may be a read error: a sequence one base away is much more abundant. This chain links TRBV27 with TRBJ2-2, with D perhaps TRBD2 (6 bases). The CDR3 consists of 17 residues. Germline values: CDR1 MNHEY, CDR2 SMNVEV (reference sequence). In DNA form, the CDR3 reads TGTGCCAGCAGCCCCCTTTTAGGGCTAGCAGGTACCGGGGGGCTGTTTTTT. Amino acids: CASSPLLGLAGTGGLFF.

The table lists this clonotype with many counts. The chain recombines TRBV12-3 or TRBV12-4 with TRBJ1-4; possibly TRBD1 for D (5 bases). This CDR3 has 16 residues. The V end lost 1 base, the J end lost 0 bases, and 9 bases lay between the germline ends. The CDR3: CASSLEAQATNEKLFF. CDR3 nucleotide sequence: TGTGCCAGCAGTTTAGAGGCACAGGCAACTAATGAAAAACTGTTTTTT.

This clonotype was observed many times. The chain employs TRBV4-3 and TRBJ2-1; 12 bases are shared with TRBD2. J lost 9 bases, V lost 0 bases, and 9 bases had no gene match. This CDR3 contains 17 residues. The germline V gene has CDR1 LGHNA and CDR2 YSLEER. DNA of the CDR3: TGCGCCAGCAGCCAAGACCCCCGGACTAGCGGGAACGGTGAGCAGTTCTTC. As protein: CASSQDPRTSGNGEQFF.

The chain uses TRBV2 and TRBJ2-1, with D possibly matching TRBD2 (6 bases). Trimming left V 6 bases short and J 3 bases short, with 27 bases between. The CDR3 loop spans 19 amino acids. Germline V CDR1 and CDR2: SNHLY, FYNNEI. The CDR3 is CASRTGGGAAIHSYNEQFF. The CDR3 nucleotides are TGTGCCAGCAGGACGGGTGGCGGGGCGGCAATCCACAGCTACAATGAGCAGTTCTTC.

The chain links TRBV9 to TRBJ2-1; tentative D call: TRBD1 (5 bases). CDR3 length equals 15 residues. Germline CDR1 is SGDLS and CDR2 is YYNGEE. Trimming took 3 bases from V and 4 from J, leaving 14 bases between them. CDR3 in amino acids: CASSEAIQGYNEQFF. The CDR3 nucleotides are TGTGCCAGCAGCGAGGCGATTCAGGGATACAATGAGCAGTTCTTC.

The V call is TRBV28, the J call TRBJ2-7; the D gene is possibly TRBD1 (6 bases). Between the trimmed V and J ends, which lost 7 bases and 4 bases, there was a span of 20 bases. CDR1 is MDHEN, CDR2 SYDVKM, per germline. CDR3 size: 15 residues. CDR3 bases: TGTGCCAGCACCGCTACCGGGACATCGAGATACGAGCAGTACTTC. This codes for CASTATGTSRYEQYF.

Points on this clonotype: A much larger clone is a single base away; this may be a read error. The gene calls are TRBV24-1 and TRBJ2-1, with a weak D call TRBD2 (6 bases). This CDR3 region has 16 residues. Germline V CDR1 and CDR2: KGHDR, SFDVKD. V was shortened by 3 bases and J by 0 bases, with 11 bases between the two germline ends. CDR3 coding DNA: TGTGCCACCAGTGATCTCGGGACTCCCTCCTACAATGAGCAGTTCTTC. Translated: CATSDLGTPSYNEQFF.

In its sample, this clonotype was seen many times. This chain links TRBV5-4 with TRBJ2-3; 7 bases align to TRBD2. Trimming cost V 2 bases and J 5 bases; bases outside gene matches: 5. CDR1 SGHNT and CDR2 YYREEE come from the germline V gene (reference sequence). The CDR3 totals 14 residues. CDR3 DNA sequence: TGTGCCAGCAGCTTAGCGGGACCAGAAGATACGCAGTATTTT. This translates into CASSLAGPEDTQYF.

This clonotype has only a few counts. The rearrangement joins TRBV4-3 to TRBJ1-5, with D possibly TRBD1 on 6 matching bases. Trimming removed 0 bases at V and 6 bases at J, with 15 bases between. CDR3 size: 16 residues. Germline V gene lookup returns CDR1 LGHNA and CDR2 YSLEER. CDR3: CASSQDHAGAGQPQHF. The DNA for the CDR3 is TGCGCCAGCAGCCAAGATCATGCAGGGGCTGGTCAGCCCCAGCATTTT.

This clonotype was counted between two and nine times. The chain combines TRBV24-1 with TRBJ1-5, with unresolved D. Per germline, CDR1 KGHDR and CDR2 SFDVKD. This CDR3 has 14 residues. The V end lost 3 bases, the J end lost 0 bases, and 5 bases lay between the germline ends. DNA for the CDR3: TGTGCCACCAGTGATGGATTTAGCAATCAGCCCCAGCATTTT. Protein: CATSDGFSNQPQHF.

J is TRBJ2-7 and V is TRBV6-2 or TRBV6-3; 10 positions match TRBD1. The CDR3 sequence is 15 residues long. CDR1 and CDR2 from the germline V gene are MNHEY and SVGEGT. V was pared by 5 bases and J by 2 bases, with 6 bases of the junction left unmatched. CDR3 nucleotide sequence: TGTGCCAGCAGTCCCTGGACAGGGGGGGCCTACGAGCAGTACTTC. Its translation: CASSPWTGGAYEQYF.

The CDR3 nucleotides read TGTGCCAGCAGCCCCTGGGGTAACGGGGAGCTGTTTTTT. Translating gives CASSPWGNGELFF. The chain recombines TRBV7-9 with TRBJ2-2; D uncertain. The CDR3 has 13 amino acids. Germline-derived CDR1 and CDR2 are SEHNR and FQNEAQ (reference sequence). V dropped 5 bases and J dropped 7 bases, with 11 bases sitting between them.

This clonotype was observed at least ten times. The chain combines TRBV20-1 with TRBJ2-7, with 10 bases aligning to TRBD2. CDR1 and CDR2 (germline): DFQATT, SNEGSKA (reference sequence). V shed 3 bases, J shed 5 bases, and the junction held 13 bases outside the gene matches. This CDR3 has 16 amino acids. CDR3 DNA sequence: TGCAGTGCTAGCCCTAGCGGGGGTTGGTTGGGGGACGAGCAGTACTTC. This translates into CSASPSGGWLGDEQYF.

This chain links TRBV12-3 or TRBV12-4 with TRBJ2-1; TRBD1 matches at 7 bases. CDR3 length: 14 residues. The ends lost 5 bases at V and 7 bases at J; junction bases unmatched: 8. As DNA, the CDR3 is TGTGCCAGCAGTGAACTCGACAGGGAAAATGAGCAGTTCTTC. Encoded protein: CASSELDRENEQFF.